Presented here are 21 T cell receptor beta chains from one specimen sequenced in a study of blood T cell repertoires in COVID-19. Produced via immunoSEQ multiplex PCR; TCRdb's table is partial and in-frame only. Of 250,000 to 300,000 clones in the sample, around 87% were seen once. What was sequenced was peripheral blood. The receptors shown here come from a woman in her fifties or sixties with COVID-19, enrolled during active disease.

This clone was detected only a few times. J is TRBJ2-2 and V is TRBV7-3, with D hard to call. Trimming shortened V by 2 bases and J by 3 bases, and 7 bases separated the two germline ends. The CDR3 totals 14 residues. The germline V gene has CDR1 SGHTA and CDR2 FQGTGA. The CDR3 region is CASSLSVHTGELFF. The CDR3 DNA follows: TGTGCCAGCAGCTTATCAGTCCACACCGGGGAGCTGTTTTTT.

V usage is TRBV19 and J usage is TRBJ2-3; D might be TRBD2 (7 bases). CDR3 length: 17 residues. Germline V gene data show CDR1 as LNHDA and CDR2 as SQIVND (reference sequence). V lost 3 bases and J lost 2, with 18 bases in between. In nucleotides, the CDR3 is TGTGCCAGTAGTATGAGGGGGGGGACGGTTTTCACAGATACGCAGTATTTT. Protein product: CASSMRGGTVFTDTQYF.

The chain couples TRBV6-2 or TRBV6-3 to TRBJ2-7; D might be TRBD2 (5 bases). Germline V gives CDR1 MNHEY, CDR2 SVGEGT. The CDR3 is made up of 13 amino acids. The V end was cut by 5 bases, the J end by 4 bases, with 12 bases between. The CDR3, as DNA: TGTGCCAGCAGTCTTCGGAGGACGTACGAGCAGTACTTC. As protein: CASSLRRTYEQYF.

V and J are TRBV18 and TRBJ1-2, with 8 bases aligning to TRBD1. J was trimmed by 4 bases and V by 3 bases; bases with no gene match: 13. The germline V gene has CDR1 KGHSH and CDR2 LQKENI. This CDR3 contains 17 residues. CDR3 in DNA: TGTGCCAGCTCACCCGTCGGGCAGGGGGCCCAACTCTATGGCTACACCTTC. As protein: CASSPVGQGAQLYGYTF.

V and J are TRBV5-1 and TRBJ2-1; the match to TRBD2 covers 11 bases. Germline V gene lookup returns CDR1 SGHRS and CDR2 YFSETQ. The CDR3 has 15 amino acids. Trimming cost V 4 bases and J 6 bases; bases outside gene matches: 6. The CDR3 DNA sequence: TGCGCCAGCAGCCGCACTAGCGGGAGTGGCAATGAGCAGTTCTTC. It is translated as CASSRTSGSGNEQFF.

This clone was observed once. CDR3 in amino acids: CASSLGRGGRGYNEQFF. CDR3 sequence (DNA): TGTGCCAGCAGCTTGGGCCGAGGCGGGAGGGGCTACAATGAGCAGTTCTTC. The V and J genes are TRBV5-6 and TRBJ2-1; 9 nucleotides match TRBD2. The CDR3 has 17 residues. Germline V gene data show CDR1 as SGHDT and CDR2 as YYEEEE. V was clipped by 0 bases and J by 3 bases; unmatched bases: 7.

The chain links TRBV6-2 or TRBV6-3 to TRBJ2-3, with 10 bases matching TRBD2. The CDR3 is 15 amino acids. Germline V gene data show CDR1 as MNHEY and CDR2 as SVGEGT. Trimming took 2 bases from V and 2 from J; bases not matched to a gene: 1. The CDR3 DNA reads TGTGCCAGCAGTTACCTAGCGGGAGTCACAGATACGCAGTATTTT. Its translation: CASSYLAGVTDTQYF.

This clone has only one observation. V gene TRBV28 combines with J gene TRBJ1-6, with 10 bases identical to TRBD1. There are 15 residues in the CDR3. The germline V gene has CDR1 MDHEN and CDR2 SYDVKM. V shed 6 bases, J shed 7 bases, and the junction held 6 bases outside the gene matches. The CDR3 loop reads CASRFDRGQNSPLHF. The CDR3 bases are TGTGCCAGCAGGTTCGACAGGGGGCAGAATTCACCCCTCCACTTT.

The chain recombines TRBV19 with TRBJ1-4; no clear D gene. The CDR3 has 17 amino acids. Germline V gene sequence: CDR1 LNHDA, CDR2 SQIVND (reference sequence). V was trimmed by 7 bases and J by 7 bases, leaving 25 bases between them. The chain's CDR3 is CASTHPVARMRVEKLFF. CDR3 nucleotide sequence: TGTGCCAGTACCCACCCCGTCGCGAGGATGAGGGTTGAAAAACTGTTTTTT.

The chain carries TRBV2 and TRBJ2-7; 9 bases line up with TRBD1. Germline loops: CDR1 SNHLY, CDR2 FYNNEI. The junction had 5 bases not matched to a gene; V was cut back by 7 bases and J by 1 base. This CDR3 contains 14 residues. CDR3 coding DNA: TGTGCCAGCATCCCCGGGACAGGGTCCTACGAGCAGTACTTC. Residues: CASIPGTGSYEQYF.

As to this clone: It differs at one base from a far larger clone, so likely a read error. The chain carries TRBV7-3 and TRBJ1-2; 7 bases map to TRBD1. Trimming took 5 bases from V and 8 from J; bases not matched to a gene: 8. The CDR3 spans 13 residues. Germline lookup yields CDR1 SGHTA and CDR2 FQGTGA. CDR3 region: CASSPDRLEGYTF. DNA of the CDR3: TGTGCCAGCAGCCCGGACAGGTTAGAGGGCTACACCTTC.

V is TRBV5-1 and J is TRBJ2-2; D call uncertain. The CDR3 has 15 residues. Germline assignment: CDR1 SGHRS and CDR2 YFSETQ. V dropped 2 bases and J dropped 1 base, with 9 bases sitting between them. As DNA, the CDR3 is TGCGCCAGCAGCTTTCTAAGTCAGAACACCGGGGAGCTGTTTTTT. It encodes CASSFLSQNTGELFF.

CDR3: CSVAPGTSGLNEQFF. As DNA, the CDR3 is TGCAGCGTGGCCCCCGGGACTAGCGGGCTGAATGAGCAGTTCTTC. The chain uses TRBV29-1 and TRBJ2-1; 12 bases match TRBD2. CDR3 size: 15 residues. CDR1 is SQVTM, CDR2 ANQGSEA, per germline. The junction had 10 bases not matched to a gene; V was cut back by 6 bases and J by 7 bases.

Here the CDR3 reads CASSQWSLAWAKNIQYF. CDR3 in DNA: TGTGCCAGCAGCCAATGGTCTCTAGCTTGGGCCAAAAACATTCAGTACTTC. The rearrangement joins TRBV7-2 to TRBJ2-4; tentatively, D is TRBD2 (5 bases). Germline V lookup: CDR1 SGHTA, CDR2 FQGNSA. The CDR3 is 17 residues long. The V and J ends lost 5 bases and 1 base respectively, with 18 bases between them.

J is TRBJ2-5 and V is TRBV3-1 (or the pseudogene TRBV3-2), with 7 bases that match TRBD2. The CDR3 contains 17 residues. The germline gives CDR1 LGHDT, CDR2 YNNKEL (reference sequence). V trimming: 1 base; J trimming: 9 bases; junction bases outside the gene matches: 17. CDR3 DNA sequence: TGTGCCAGCAGCCAAGGGTCGACCCGGGACCTGGGAGGGTCCCAGTACTTC. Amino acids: CASSQGSTRDLGGSQYF.

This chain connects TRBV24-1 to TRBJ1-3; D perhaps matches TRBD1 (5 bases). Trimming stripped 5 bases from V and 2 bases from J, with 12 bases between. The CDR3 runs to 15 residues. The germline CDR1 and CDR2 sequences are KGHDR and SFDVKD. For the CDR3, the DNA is TGTGCCACCAGTGGCCCTGGGGGGGCTGGAAACACCATATATTTT. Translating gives CATSGPGGAGNTIYF.

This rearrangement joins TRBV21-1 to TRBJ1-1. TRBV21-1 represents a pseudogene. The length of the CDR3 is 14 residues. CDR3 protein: CASSPRGDRTEAFF. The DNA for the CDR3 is TGTGCCAGCAGCCCTCGGGGGGACCGCACTGAAGCTTTCTTT.

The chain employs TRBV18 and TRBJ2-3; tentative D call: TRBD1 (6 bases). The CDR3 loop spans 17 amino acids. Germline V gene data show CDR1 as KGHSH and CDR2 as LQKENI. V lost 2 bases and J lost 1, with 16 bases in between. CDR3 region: CASSPEATGSGTDTQYF. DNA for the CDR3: TGTGCCAGCTCACCAGAGGCCACAGGGTCGGGCACAGATACGCAGTATTTT.

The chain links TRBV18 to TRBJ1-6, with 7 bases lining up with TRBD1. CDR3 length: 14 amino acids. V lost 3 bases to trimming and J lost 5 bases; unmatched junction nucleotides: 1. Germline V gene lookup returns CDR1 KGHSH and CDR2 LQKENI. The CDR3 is CASSPGQNNSPLHF. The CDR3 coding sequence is TGTGCCAGCTCACCGGGACAGAATAATTCACCCCTCCACTTT.

The DNA of the CDR3 is TGTGCCAGCGGCAGACAGGGGGCCGCTGAAGCTTTCTTT. This sequence encodes CASGRQGAAEAFF. The rearrangement joins TRBV7-2 to TRBJ1-1; 10 nucleotides line up with TRBD1. Losses at the gene ends were 8 bases for V and 6 bases for J; bases not matched to a gene: 6. This CDR3 has 13 amino acids. Germline loops: CDR1 SGHTA, CDR2 FQGNSA.

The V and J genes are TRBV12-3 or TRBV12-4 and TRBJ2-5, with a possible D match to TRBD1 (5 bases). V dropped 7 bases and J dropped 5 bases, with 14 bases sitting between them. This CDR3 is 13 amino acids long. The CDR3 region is CASTTTGRETQYF. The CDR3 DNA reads TGTGCCAGCACCACAACAGGTCGCGAGACCCAGTACTTC.